This T cell receptor beta chain comes out of a study of OX40 agonist ivuxolimab in advanced cancers. Study-wide context: Enrolled patients in dose escalation had cancers that were hepatocellular carcinoma, melanoma, renal cell or head and neck cancer.

Clones were sequenced by immunoSEQ multiplex PCR, and TCRdb holds only the in-frame ones, with some missing. The table lists 6,500 to 9,000 clones, 70% to 75% of them singletons, with less than 50% in the top ten. Per the germline V gene, CDR1 is LGHNA and CDR2 is YNFKEQ. The V end lost 1 base, the J end lost 5 bases, and 9 bases lay between the germline ends. The CDR3 spans 13 residues. Comments on this clone: Antigen specificity is unknown.

Study conclusions and caveats: Circulating CD4+ and CD8+ T cells showed clonal expansion by week 6 at 0.1 to 3.0 mg/kg. Certain nonresponders additionally had low normalized T-cell clonal expansion.

On cycle 4 day 1 and cycle 7 day 1, as well as at baseline, blood was sampled. Sequencing was performed on CD4+ or CD8+ T cells sorted from blood, taken in a trial of the OX40 agonist ivuxolimab. The V call is TRBV4-2, the J call TRBJ2-7; unclear D gene. The clonotype originates from an adult with an advanced solid tumor such as melanoma, head and neck, liver or kidney cancer. CDR3 bases: TGTGCCAGCAGCCAAGGAGCGCCCAACGAGCAGTACTTC. This translates into CASSQGAPNEQYF.